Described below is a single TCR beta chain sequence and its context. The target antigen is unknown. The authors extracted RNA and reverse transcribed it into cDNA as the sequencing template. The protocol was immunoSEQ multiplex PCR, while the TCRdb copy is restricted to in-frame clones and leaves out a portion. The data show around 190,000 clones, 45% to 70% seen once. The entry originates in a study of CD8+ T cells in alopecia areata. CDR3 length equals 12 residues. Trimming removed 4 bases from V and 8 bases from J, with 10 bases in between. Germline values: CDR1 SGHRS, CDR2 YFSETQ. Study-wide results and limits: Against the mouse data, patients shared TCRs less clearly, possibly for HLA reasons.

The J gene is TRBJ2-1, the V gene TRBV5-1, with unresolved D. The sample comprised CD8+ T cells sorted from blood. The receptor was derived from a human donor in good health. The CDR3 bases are TGCGCCAGCAGCCGTTGGGCCGATGAGCAGTTCTTC. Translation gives CASSRWADEQFF.